One and the same sample provided the 29 T cell receptor beta chains below, sequenced in a study of blood T cell repertoires in COVID-19. Some clones are missing from TCRdb's copy, which holds only in-frame ones; the method was immunoSEQ multiplex PCR. The sample lists about 14,000 clones, roughly 84% occurring once. The sample taken for sequencing was peripheral blood. The receptor set was obtained from a man in his fifties or sixties with active COVID-19.

V usage is TRBV6-5 and J usage is TRBJ2-7; D perhaps matches TRBD1 (5 bases). The germline V gene has CDR1 MNHEY and CDR2 SVGAGI. This CDR3 spans 13 amino acids. The germline V and J ends were trimmed by 6 bases and 6 bases, with 15 bases remaining between them. CDR3 loop: CASSPAGNSEQYF. CDR3 DNA sequence: TGTGCCAGCAGCCCCGCAGGGAATAGCGAGCAGTACTTC.

The CDR3 DNA sequence: TGTGCCAGTACTCCCGGGACAGGGTTAGACTACACTGAAGCTTTCTTT. This encodes CASTPGTGLDYTEAFF. The chain joins TRBV19 to TRBJ1-1; 9 positions agree with TRBD1. Germline V gene data show CDR1 as LNHDA and CDR2 as SQIVND (reference sequence). J gave up 3 bases and V 7 bases, and 12 bases lay outside the gene matches. The CDR3 length is 16 residues.

V is TRBV10-3 and J is TRBJ1-1; 7 positions agree with TRBD1. After removal of 7 bases from V and 1 base from J, the junction contained 6 bases not matched to a gene. CDR3 length: 14 amino acids. Germline CDR1 is ENHRY and CDR2 is SYGVKD. CDR3: CAITQQGPNTEAFF. As DNA, the CDR3 is TGTGCCATCACTCAACAGGGGCCGAACACTGAAGCTTTCTTT.

The rearrangement joins TRBV7-3 to TRBJ2-1; TRBD2 matches 11 bases. This CDR3 comprises 15 residues. Germline V gene lookup returns CDR1 SGHTA and CDR2 FQGTGA. The trim removed 7 bases at V and 7 bases at J, leaving 9 bases unmatched. The CDR3 spells CASNLGTSGSNEQFF. As DNA, the CDR3 is TGTGCCAGCAACCTAGGGACTAGCGGATCAAATGAGCAGTTCTTC.

The chain joins TRBV3-1 (or the pseudogene TRBV3-2) to TRBJ2-7; 14 nucleotides agree with TRBD2. CDR3 length equals 16 residues. Looked up from germline, CDR1 is LGHDT and CDR2 is YNNKEL (reference sequence). With 4 bases clipped from V and 6 bases from J, the junction kept 8 bases outside the gene matches. The CDR3 protein is CASSLRLAGGPIEQYF. The CDR3 bases are TGTGCCAGCAGCCTAAGACTAGCGGGAGGGCCCATCGAGCAGTACTTC.

As DNA, the CDR3 is TGTGCCAGCAGCCAAGTGGGGACATTCACCGAGCAGTACTTC. This codes for CASSQVGTFTEQYF. The rearrangement uses TRBV4-2 and TRBJ2-7; D might be TRBD1 (6 bases). The V end lost 1 base, the J end lost 6 bases, and 13 bases lay between the germline ends. Germline-derived CDR1 and CDR2 are LGHNA and YNFKEQ. The CDR3 spans 14 residues.

The rearrangement joins TRBV6-1 to TRBJ1-2; D remains ambiguous. V was shortened by 3 bases and J by 4 bases, with 12 bases between the two germline ends. Germline assignment: CDR1 MNHNS and CDR2 SASEGT. The CDR3 sequence is 14 residues long. CDR3 sequence: CASSEGQAFYGYTF. The DNA for the CDR3 is TGTGCCAGCAGTGAGGGTCAGGCCTTCTATGGCTACACCTTC.

The chain is built from TRBV27 and TRBJ2-2, with a tentative D call TRBD1 (5 bases). CDR1 and CDR2 from the germline V gene are MNHEY and SMNVEV (reference sequence). Deletions cut 5 bases from V and 4 bases from J, with 14 bases between. The CDR3 is made up of 15 amino acids. As DNA, the CDR3 is TGTGCCAGCAGTCAAAGCAGGGCCCGCACCGGGGAGCTGTTTTTT. Translated, it gives CASSQSRARTGELFF.

The chain combines TRBV6-4 with TRBJ1-5; 10 positions match TRBD1. V trimming: 5 bases; J trimming: 5 bases; junction bases outside the gene matches: 3. The CDR3 contains 14 residues. Per the germline V gene, CDR1 is MRHNA and CDR2 is SNTAGT. In DNA, the CDR3 is TGTGCCAGCAGTCCCGACAGGGGGCATCAGCCCCAGCATTTT. Translated: CASSPDRGHQPQHF.

The V and J genes are TRBV19 and TRBJ2-1, with D possibly TRBD1 on 5 matching bases. The germline V gene has CDR1 LNHDA and CDR2 SQIVND (reference sequence). The CDR3 runs 17 residues. V lost 3 bases and J 4 bases, leaving 19 bases between the germline ends. The CDR3 is CASSMIPDSDSYNEQFF. In nucleotides, the CDR3 is TGTGCCAGTAGTATGATCCCAGACAGCGACTCATACAATGAGCAGTTCTTC.

Relative to its sample, this clone is medium-sized. The chain uses TRBV11-1 and TRBJ2-1, with 7 bases matching TRBD1. Germline lookup yields CDR1 SGHAT and CDR2 FQDESV (reference sequence). The V and J ends lost 1 base and 1 base, in that order; junction bases with no gene match: 1. The CDR3 length is 15 residues. The CDR3 nucleotides read TGTGCCAGCAGCTTAGACAGGGGTTCCTACAATGAGCAGTTCTTC. Translation: CASSLDRGSYNEQFF. Using reference TRBV11-1 and TRBJ2-1 for the parts outside the CDR3, the full variable domain is EAEVAQSPRYKITEKSQAVAFWCDPISGHATLYWYRQILGQGPELLVQFQDESVVDDSQLPKDRFSAERLKGVDSTLKIQPAELGDSAMYLCASSLDRGSYNEQFFGPGTRLTVL.

This chain links TRBV27 with TRBJ2-3; 9 nucleotides align to TRBD2. Trimming at V came to 3 bases and at J to 0 bases, leaving 10 bases not matched to a gene. Germline CDR1 is MNHEY and CDR2 is SMNVEV (reference sequence). This CDR3 comprises 18 residues. The CDR3: CASSLLLAGSASTDTQYF. DNA of the CDR3: TGTGCCAGCAGTTTGTTACTAGCGGGCTCAGCTAGCACAGATACGCAGTATTTT.

This CDR3 reads CASSGTSGSGGEQFF. CDR3 nucleotide sequence: TGTGCCAGCAGTGGGACTAGCGGGAGTGGCGGTGAGCAGTTCTTC. This rearrangement joins TRBV6-4 to TRBJ2-1; 13 nucleotides agree with TRBD2. The CDR3 is 15 residues long. V lost 4 bases, J lost 9 bases, and 6 bases stayed unmatched. Germline V gene data show CDR1 as MRHNA and CDR2 as SNTAGT.

This clone was seen a handful of times. J is TRBJ1-5 and V is TRBV4-2; 8 nucleotides match TRBD1. From germline, CDR1 is LGHNA and CDR2 YNFKEQ. The V and J ends lost 0 bases and 7 bases, in that order; junction bases with no gene match: 5. CDR3 length: 15 amino acids. The CDR3 coding sequence is TGTGCCAGCAGCCAAGATACCAGGGGGCACCAGCCCCAGCATTTT. Its translation: CASSQDTRGHQPQHF.

The genes are TRBV18 and TRBJ1-1, with D possibly matching TRBD1 (6 bases). The CDR3 has 14 residues. Trimming stripped 6 bases from V and 3 bases from J, with 14 bases between. CDR1 and CDR2 from the germline V gene are KGHSH and LQKENI. CDR3 nucleotides: TGTGCCAGCTCCCTACAGGGTGGGGACACTGAAGCTTTCTTT. Protein: CASSLQGGDTEAFF.

The rearrangement joins TRBV24-1 to TRBJ2-3; 7 positions agree with TRBD2. CDR1 and CDR2 from the germline V gene are KGHDR and SFDVKD. The CDR3 loop spans 19 amino acids. The trim removed 1 base at V and 2 bases at J, leaving 14 bases unmatched. CDR3 in DNA: TGTGCCACCAGTGATTTCAGGGTGCGGACTAGAGAAGACACAGATACGCAGTATTTT. Translation gives CATSDFRVRTREDTDTQYF.

The J gene is TRBJ2-7, the V gene TRBV19, with a possible D match to TRBD2 (6 bases). V lost 4 bases, J lost 7 bases, and 20 bases lay in between. Germline values: CDR1 LNHDA, CDR2 SQIVND (reference sequence). CDR3 length: 15 amino acids. CDR3 loop: CASSNQGREREEQYF. The CDR3 DNA is TGTGCCAGTAGTAATCAGGGTCGCGAACGGGAGGAGCAGTACTTC.

The gene calls are TRBV27 and TRBJ2-7; 9 nucleotides match TRBD2. The germline CDR1 and CDR2 sequences are MNHEY and SMNVEV (reference sequence). V shed 3 bases, J shed 2 bases, and the junction held 5 bases outside the gene matches. The CDR3 sequence is 15 residues long. The CDR3 protein is CASSFLAGSTYEQYF. CDR3 sequence (DNA): TGTGCCAGCAGTTTCCTAGCGGGATCTACCTACGAGCAGTACTTC.

The J gene is TRBJ2-5, the V gene TRBV27; a weak D match, TRBD2 (6 bases). V was trimmed by 0 bases and J by 5 bases, leaving 16 bases between them. This CDR3 spans 16 amino acids. The germline CDR1 and CDR2 sequences are MNHEY and SMNVEV (reference sequence). The CDR3 loop is CASSLSYPGVVETQYF. In DNA, the CDR3 is TGTGCCAGCAGTTTATCGTATCCGGGAGTGGTGGAGACCCAGTACTTC.

V and J are TRBV7-9 and TRBJ2-5; weak D call: TRBD1 (6 bases). In germline, CDR1 is SEHNR, CDR2 FQNEAQ (reference sequence). Trimming took 1 base from V and 5 from J, leaving 11 bases between them. This CDR3 has 14 amino acids. CDR3 in amino acids: CASSLVTGMETQYF. As DNA, the CDR3 is TGTGCCAGCAGCTTAGTTACAGGGATGGAGACCCAGTACTTC.

The chain recombines TRBV28 with TRBJ2-7; the D gene is possibly TRBD2 (5 bases). The V and J ends lost 3 bases and 7 bases respectively, with 13 bases between them. The CDR3 is made up of 13 amino acids. Looked up from germline, CDR1 is MDHEN and CDR2 is SYDVKM. This CDR3 reads CASSFRVSGEQYF. In nucleotides, the CDR3 is TGTGCCAGCAGTTTTCGAGTCAGCGGAGAGCAGTACTTC.

The chain links TRBV6-5 to TRBJ2-1, with a weak D call TRBD2 (6 bases). Germline V gives CDR1 MNHEY, CDR2 SVGAGI. The CDR3 loop spans 14 amino acids. Trimming removed 0 bases at V and 6 bases at J, with 9 bases between. The CDR3 protein is CASSYSVGGNEQFF. As DNA, the CDR3 is TGTGCCAGCAGTTACTCGGTGGGAGGCAATGAGCAGTTCTTC.

The V call is TRBV28, the J call TRBJ2-7, with D possibly matching TRBD2 (6 bases). V lost 9 bases, J lost 3 bases, and 12 bases lay in between. Germline values: CDR1 MDHEN, CDR2 SYDVKM. This CDR3 is 12 amino acids long. CDR3 nucleotides: TGTGCCAGTAGGGGACTGGGCTACGAGCAGTACTTC. This sequence encodes CASRGLGYEQYF.

The chain has TRBV11-2 and TRBJ1-1; 8 bases line up with TRBD1. This CDR3 region has 18 residues. V shed 4 bases and J 1 base; nucleotides not matched to a gene: 14. CDR1 and CDR2 (germline): SGHAT, FQNNGV. CDR3 DNA: TGTGCCAGCAGCTCTACCTTAATGTATCAGGGGGCGAACACTGAAGCTTTCTTT. Translation gives CASSSTLMYQGANTEAFF.

This chain connects TRBV28 to TRBJ2-6, with TRBD1 matching 7 bases. The CDR3 contains 14 residues. From germline, CDR1 is MDHEN and CDR2 SYDVKM. V lost 6 bases and J lost 2; bases outside the gene matches: 1. CDR3 bases: TGTGCCAGCAGCCAGGGGGCTGGGGCCAACGTCCTGACTTTC. Translating gives CASSQGAGANVLTF.

The V call is TRBV3-1 (or the pseudogene TRBV3-2), the J call TRBJ2-2; 7 bases are a match to TRBD1. The J segment lost 6 bases and the V segment lost 5 bases, leaving 6 bases of the junction unmatched. The CDR3 totals 14 residues. Looked up from germline, CDR1 is LGHDT and CDR2 is YNNKEL (reference sequence). Here the CDR3 reads CASSTRQGSGELFF. CDR3 sequence (DNA): TGTGCCAGCAGCACACGACAGGGATCCGGGGAGCTGTTTTTT.

V usage is TRBV10-1 and J usage is TRBJ2-4, with 8 bases fitting TRBD2. Unmatched junction bases numbered 5, after V lost 3 bases and J lost 7 bases. Germline CDR1 reads WNHNN; CDR2 reads SYGVQD (reference sequence). The CDR3 extends over 14 amino acids. CDR3 sequence: CASSEGGGGNIQYF. The CDR3 DNA is TGCGCCAGCAGTGAAGGAGGCGGGGGGAACATTCAGTACTTC.

The V gene is TRBV7-6, the J gene TRBJ2-2; D remains unclear. The CDR3 has 13 residues. The germline V gene has CDR1 SGHVS and CDR2 FNYEAQ. The V and J ends lost 3 bases and 5 bases respectively, with 7 bases between them. CDR3: CASSFDLTGELFF. The CDR3 coding sequence is TGTGCCAGCAGCTTCGACTTGACCGGGGAGCTGTTTTTT. Full variable domain (rest looked up from reference TRBV7-6 and TRBJ2-2): GAGVSQSPRYKVTKRGQDVALRCDPISGHVSLYWYRQALGQGPEFLTYFNYEAQQDKSGLPNDRFSAERPEGSISTLTIQRTEQRDSAMYRCASSFDLTGELFFGEGSRLTVL.

The rearrangement uses TRBV19 and TRBJ1-1; 12 nucleotides match TRBD1. This CDR3 has 14 amino acids. Germline trimming cut 4 bases from V and 6 bases from J; bases unmatched to any gene: 3. Germline lookup yields CDR1 LNHDA and CDR2 SQIVND (reference sequence). As DNA, the CDR3 is TGTGCCAGTAGTAGGGGACAGGGGGCAGCTGAAGCTTTCTTT. It yields the protein CASSRGQGAAEAFF.